This T cell receptor (beta chain) was identified in a study of blood T cell repertoires in COVID-19. As for the study in general: COVID-19 samples from acute and convalescent phases originated in the United States, Italy and Spain.

The CDR3 length is 12 residues. Germline CDR1 and CDR2: GTSNPN and SVGIG (reference sequence). V lost 7 bases and J 4 bases, leaving 13 bases between the germline ends. Patients in Seattle were enrolled during active infection, then followed longitudinally. Data came from immunoSEQ multiplex PCR; TCRdb stores just in-frame clones and leaves some out. The sample has more than 80,000 clones, approximately 80% seen once. This sequence was found in a man older than 75 with COVID-19, enrolled during active disease. The rearrangement uses TRBV30 and TRBJ2-5; D perhaps matches TRBD2 (5 bases). Sequenced material: peripheral blood. The CDR3 DNA follows: TGTGCCTCCGGTGGGAGCACAGAGACCCAGTACTTC. Protein sequence: CASGGSTETQYF.